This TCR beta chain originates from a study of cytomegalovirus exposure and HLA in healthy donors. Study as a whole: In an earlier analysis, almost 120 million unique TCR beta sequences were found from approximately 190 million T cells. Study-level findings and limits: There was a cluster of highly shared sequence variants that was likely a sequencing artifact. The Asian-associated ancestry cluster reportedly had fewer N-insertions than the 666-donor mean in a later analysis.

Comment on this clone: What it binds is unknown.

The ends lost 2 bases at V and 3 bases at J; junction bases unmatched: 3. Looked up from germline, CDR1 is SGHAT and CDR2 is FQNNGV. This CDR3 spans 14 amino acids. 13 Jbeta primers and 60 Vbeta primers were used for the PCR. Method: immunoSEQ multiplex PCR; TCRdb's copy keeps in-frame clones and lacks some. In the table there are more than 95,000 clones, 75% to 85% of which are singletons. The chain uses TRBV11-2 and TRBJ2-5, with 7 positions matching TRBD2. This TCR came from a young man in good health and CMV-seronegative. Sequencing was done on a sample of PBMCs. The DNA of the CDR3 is TGTGCCAGCAGCTTATTTCGGGGGGAAGAGACCCAGTACTTC. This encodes CASSLFRGEETQYF. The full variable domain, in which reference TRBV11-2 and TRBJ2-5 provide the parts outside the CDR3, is EAGVAQSPRYKIIEKRQSVAFWCNPISGHATLYWYQQILGQGPKLLIQFQNNGVVDDSQLPKDRFSAERLKGVDSTLKIQPAKLEDSAVYLCASSLFRGEETQYFGPGTRLLVL.